This TCR beta chain was found in a study of T cells expressing NK-cell markers. Study-wide background: Sequencing of TCR beta repertoires drew on sorted CD3+CD56+NKG2C+, CD3+CD56+NKG2C- and CD3+CD56-NKG2C+ T cells.

Scientists made TCR beta cDNA using 5'RACE template switching with UMIs. TCRdb reprocessed the 5' RACE reads and stores each CDR3 protein as one record, lacking DNA. This listing includes about 460,000 distinct CDR3 sequences. Germline CDR1 KGHSH, CDR2 LQKENI. The CDR3 has 17 residues. The receptor was isolated from a woman aged 50 to 60 in good health. The sample taken for sequencing was blood T cells: a sorted CD56 or NKG2C T cell subset, CD4+ or CD8+ T cells, or bulk PBMC T cells (not recorded which). This chain uses TRBV18 with TRBJ1-3. The CDR3 reads CASSPGSGSLSGNTIYF.